This T cell receptor (beta chain) was captured by sequencing in a study of shared clonotypes between healthy human individuals. Notes on the study in general: The represented genetic and exposure-history diversity was limited by the small number of donors. Rarefaction showed that sequencing of sorted subsets was incomplete (despite large depth).

In regard to this clone: Its target is unknown.

In replicate PCRs of sorted subsets, about 220 ng DNA, about 30,000 T cell genomes, was used. TCRdb keeps only in-frame clones here, not all; method: immunoSEQ multiplex PCR. The top ten hold approximately 0.41% of the sample, which has 2,500,000 or so clones, roughly 90% seen once. V was clipped by 4 bases and J by 4 bases, with 16 bases between them. CDR3 length: 15 amino acids. Germline CDR1 and CDR2: SGHTA and FQGNSA. Healthy HIV-negative adults without recent acute infections or vaccinations served as donors. The genes are TRBV7-2 and TRBJ1-2, with D possibly TRBD1 on 6 matching bases. The receptor comes from a man younger than 30 in good health. Some clones in this sample may be carry-over from other donors' samples. The source material was naive CD4+ T cells from PBMCs. Sample subset: CD45RA+ positively selected. CDR3 sequence reads: CASSSPGGRFYGYTF. The CDR3 bases are TGTGCCAGCAGCTCCCCGGGGGGCAGGTTCTATGGCTACACCTTC.